This T cell receptor beta chain was sequenced for a study of T cells in Graves' hyperthyroidism and ophthalmopathy. The CDR3 has 15 amino acids. V was pared by 10 bases and J by 5 bases, with 23 bases between. The germline gives CDR1 SNHLY, CDR2 FYNNEI. From RNA transcripts, TCR beta CDR3 regions were amplified. A first-round RT-PCR of the TCR CDR3 used the HTBI primer set. TCRdb analysed the multiplex PCR reads with MiXCR anew, one entry per CDR3 protein. This table holds around 520,000 distinct CDR3 sequences, over 13% found once. The table lists this clonotype with many counts. Source material: blood. This sequence was found in a woman under 30 with Graves' hyperthyroidism. The rearrangement joins TRBV2 to TRBJ2-5; possibly TRBD2 for D (7 bases). The CDR3 reads CATSGGEEGRETQYF. The CDR3 region has the DNA TGTGCCACCTCGGGGGGCGAGGAGGGGCGGGAGACCCAGTACTTC.